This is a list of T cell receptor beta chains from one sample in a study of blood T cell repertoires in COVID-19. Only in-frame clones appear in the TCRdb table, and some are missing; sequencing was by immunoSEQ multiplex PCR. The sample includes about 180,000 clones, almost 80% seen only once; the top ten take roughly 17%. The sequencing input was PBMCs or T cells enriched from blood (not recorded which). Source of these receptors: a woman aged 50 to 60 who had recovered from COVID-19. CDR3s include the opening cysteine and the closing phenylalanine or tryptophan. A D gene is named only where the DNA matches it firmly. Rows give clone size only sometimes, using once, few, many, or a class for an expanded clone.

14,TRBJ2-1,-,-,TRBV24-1,CATSDFTGGNEQFF,TGTGCCACCAGTGATTTTACGGGTGGCAATGAGCAGTTCTTC
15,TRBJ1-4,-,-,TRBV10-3,CAISELGAINEKLFF,TGTGCCATCAGTGAATTGGGGGCGATAAATGAAAAACTGTTTTTT
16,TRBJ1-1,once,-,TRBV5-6,CASTPRGRSGGTEAFF,TGTGCCAGCACCCCCCGGGGGAGGTCGGGCGGCACTGAAGCTTTCTTT
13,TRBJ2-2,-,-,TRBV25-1,CASSGPGAGELFF,TGTGCCAGCAGTGGGCCCGGGGCCGGGGAGCTGTTTTTT
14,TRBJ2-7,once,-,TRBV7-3,CASSLTRTSSEQYF,TGTGCCAGCAGCTTAACCAGAACTAGCTCCGAGCAGTACTTC
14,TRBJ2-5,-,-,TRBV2,CASSAPGQQETQYF,TGTGCCAGCAGTGCACCAGGACAGCAAGAGACCCAGTACTTC
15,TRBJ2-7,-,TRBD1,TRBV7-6,CASSSRQGQGNEQYF,TGTGCCAGCAGCTCCCGTCAGGGACAGGGGAACGAGCAGTACTTC
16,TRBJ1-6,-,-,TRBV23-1,CASSQPQRELGRPLHF,TGCGCCAGCAGTCAACCCCAAAGGGAGTTAGGAAGGCCCCTCCACTTT
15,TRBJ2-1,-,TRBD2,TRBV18,CASSLVGGTYNEQFF,TGTGCCAGCTCCCTTGTCGGGGGGACCTACAATGAGCAGTTCTTC
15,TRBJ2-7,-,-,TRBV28,CASSTSPSPLYEQYF,TGTGCCAGCAGTACTTCCCCTAGTCCACTATACGAGCAGTACTTC
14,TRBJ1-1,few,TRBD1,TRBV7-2,CASLFAGGVTEAFF,TGTGCCAGCCTCTTTGCAGGGGGCGTCACTGAAGCTTTCTTT
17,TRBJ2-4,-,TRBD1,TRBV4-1,CASSLPRDSHRKNIQYF,TGCGCCAGCAGCCTACCCCGGGACAGCCATAGAAAAAACATTCAGTACTTC
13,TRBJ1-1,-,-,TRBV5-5,CASSPGTNLEAFF,TGTGCCAGCAGCCCAGGGACAAACCTTGAAGCTTTCTTT
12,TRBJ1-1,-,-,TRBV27,CASSSVNTEAFF,TGTGCCAGCAGCTCTGTGAACACTGAAGCTTTCTTT
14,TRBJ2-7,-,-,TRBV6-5,CASSPRTAPYEQYF,TGTGCCAGCAGTCCTCGGACAGCCCCTTACGAGCAGTACTTC
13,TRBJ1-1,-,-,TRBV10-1,CASRAETNTEAFF,TGCGCCAGCAGGGCCGAAACAAACACTGAAGCTTTCTTT
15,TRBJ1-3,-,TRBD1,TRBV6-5,CASSRPGTGGNTIYF,TGTGCCAGCAGCCGGCCCGGGACAGGGGGAAACACCATATATTTT
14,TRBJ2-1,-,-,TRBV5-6,CASSRLDAYNEQFF,TGTGCCAGCAGTCGACTAGATGCCTACAATGAGCAGTTCTTC
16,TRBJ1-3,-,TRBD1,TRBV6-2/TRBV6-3,CASSRTTGAGGNTIYF,TGTGCCAGCAGTAGGACGACAGGGGCCGGTGGAAACACCATATATTTT
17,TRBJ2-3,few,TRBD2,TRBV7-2,CASSPVGTSGREDTQYF,TGTGCCAGCAGCCCTGTCGGGACTAGCGGGAGGGAGGATACGCAGTATTTT
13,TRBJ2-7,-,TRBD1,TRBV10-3,CATQGATDYEQYF,TGTGCCACACAGGGGGCTACAGACTACGAGCAGTACTTC
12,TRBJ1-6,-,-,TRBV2,CASRVLGAPLHF,TGTGCCAGCAGGGTACTCGGGGCACCCCTCCACTTT
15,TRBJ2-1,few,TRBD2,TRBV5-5,CASSTGTSEYNEQFF,TGTGCCAGCAGCACCGGAACTAGCGAGTACAATGAGCAGTTCTTC
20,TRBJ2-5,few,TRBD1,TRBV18,CASSLSALAGDRVVQETQYF,TGTGCCAGCTCACTTTCTGCCCTTGCCGGGGACAGGGTGGTCCAAGAGACCCAGTACTTC
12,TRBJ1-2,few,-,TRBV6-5,CASRDSYYGYTF,TGTGCCAGCAGGGACAGTTACTATGGCTACACCTTC
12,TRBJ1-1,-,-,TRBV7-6,CASSPDSSEAFF,TGTGCCAGCAGCCCTGACAGCAGTGAAGCTTTCTTT
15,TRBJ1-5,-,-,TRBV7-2,CASSLSWRDNQPQHF,TGTGCCAGCAGCCTATCCTGGAGGGACAATCAGCCCCAGCATTTT
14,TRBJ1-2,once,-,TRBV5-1,CASSSRLQEYGYTF,TGCGCCAGCAGCTCCCGGTTACAGGAATATGGCTACACCTTC
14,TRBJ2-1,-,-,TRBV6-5,CASSYKLAISEQFF,TGTGCCAGCAGTTACAAGCTAGCGATAAGTGAGCAGTTCTTC
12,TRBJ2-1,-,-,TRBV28,CASTVGVDEQFF,TGTGCCAGCACGGTAGGGGTGGATGAGCAGTTCTTC
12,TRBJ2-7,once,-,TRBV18,CASSDQGSLVYF,TGTGCCAGCTCAGATCAGGGGTCTTTGGTCTACTTC
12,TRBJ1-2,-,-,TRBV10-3,CAISAGGYGYTF,TGTGCCATCAGTGCGGGGGGATATGGCTACACCTTC
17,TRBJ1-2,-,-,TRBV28,CASSTTSPTLAAYGYTF,TGTGCCAGCAGCACTACTTCTCCGACGCTGGCCGCCTATGGCTACACCTTC
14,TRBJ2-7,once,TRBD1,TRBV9,CASSAPGTGAEQYF,TGTGCCAGCAGCGCCCCAGGGACAGGGGCCGAGCAGTACTTC
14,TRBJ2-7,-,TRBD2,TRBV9,CASSETSGTREQYF,TGTGCCAGCAGCGAGACTAGCGGGACTCGCGAGCAGTACTTC
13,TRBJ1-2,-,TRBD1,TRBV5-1,CASSEQGHYGYTF,TGCGCCAGCAGCGAACAGGGGCACTATGGCTACACCTTC
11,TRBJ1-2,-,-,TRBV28,CATESNYGYTF,TGTGCGACAGAATCTAACTATGGCTACACCTTC
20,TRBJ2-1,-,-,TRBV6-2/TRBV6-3,CASSYSIDGPSEQFYNEQFF,TGTGCCAGCAGTTACTCGATCGATGGTCCTAGCGAACAATTCTACAATGAGCAGTTCTTC
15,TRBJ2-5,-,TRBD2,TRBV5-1,CASSFGTSGKETQYF,TGCGCCAGCAGCTTTGGGACTAGCGGGAAAGAGACCCAGTACTTC
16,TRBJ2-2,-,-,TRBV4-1,CASSQDLRAGTGELFF,TGCGCCAGCAGCCAAGATCTCAGGGCAGGCACCGGGGAGCTGTTTTTT
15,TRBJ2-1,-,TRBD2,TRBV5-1,CASSSVAGANNEQFF,TGCGCCAGCAGCTCTGTAGCGGGCGCCAACAATGAGCAGTTCTTC
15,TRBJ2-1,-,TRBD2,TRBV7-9,CASSLDLLAEGEQFF,TGTGCCAGCAGCTTAGATTTACTAGCGGAGGGAGAGCAGTTCTTC
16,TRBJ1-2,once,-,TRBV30,CAWSVPTGGGSYGYTF,TGTGCCTGGAGTGTACCGACAGGCGGGGGATCCTATGGCTACACCTTC
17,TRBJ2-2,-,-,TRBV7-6,CASTPTASHWNTGELFF,TGTGCCAGCACCCCAACGGCTAGCCACTGGAACACCGGGGAGCTGTTTTTT
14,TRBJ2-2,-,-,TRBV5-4,CASSLDYRAGELFF,TGTGCCAGCAGCTTGGATTACAGGGCCGGGGAGCTGTTTTTT
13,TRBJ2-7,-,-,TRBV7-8,CASSSRWGVEQYF,TGTGCCAGCAGCTCCCGGTGGGGGGTCGAGCAGTACTTC
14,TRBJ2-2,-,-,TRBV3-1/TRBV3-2,CASSRSLVAGELFF,TGTGCCAGCAGCCGTAGTCTGGTGGCCGGGGAGCTGTTTTTT